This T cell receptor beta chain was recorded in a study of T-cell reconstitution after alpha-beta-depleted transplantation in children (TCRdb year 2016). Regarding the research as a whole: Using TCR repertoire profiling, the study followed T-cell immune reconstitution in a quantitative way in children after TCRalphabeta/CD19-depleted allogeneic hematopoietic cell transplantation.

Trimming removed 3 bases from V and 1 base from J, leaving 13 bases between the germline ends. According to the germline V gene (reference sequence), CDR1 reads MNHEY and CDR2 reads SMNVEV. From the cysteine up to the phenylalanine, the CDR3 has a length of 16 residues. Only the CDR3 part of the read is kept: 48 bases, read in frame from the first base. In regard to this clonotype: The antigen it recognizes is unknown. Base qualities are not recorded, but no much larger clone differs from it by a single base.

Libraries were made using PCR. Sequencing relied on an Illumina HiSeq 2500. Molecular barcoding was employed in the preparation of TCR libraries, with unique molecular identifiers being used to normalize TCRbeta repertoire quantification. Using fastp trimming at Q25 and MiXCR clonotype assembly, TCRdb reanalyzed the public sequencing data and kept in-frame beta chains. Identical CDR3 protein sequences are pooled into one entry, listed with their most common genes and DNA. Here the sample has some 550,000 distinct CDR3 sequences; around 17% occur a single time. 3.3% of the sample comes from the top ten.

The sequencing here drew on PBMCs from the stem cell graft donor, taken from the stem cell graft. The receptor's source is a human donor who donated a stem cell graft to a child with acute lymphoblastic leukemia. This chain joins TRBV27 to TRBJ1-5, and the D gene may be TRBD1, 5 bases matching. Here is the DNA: TGTGCCAGCAGTTTTTGGCCTGGGGGGAGCAATCAGCCCCAGCATTTT. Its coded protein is CASSFWPGGSNQPQHF.